What follows describes a single TCR beta chain. Its antigen remains unknown. This specimen belongs to a study of T cell clonotyping in hematopoietic cell transplantation. Study-wide results and limits: After transplant, recipient diversity fell while pathologically expanded clonotypes grew through day 180.

Using immunoSEQ multiplex PCR, the repertoire was profiled, and TCRdb retains in-frame clones only, with some absent. This table holds 6,000 to 9,000 clones, around nine tenths found once. CDR1 and CDR2 from the germline V gene are SNHLY and FYNNEI. The CDR3 is 13 amino acids. V was shortened by 7 bases and J by 6 bases, with 13 bases between the two germline ends. V is TRBV2 and J is TRBJ1-5; D might be TRBD1 (5 bases). This sequence originates from a male patient aged 45-60 years who had an allogeneic stem cell transplant from a related donor, so the T cells may come from the graft donor. Some clones in this sample may be carry-over from other donors' samples. Here the sequenced sample was PBMCs, taken 100 days after allogeneic stem cell transplant. The CDR3 bases are TGTGCCAGCACCAGTTTGGGGGGTCAGCCCCAGCATTTT. It codes for CASTSLGGQPQHF.